This T cell receptor beta chain emerged from a study of CXCR3-negative and CXCR3-positive naive CD8 T cells. Whole-study findings and limits: Each naive subset displayed comparably high diversity, whereas memory CD8+ cells displayed much lower diversity. More hydrophobic TRB CDR3s occurred in CXCR3-positive than in CXCR3-negative naive cells.

As regards this clonotype: Its target is not known.

CDR3 length equals 17 residues. Germline CDR1 and CDR2: SGDLS and YYNGEE. With UMI labels, 5' RACE was used to prepare the TRB cDNA libraries. TCRdb reprocessed the 5' RACE reads, keeping one entry per CDR3 protein, no DNA. Its clone listing holds some 150,000 distinct CDR3 sequences. The chain couples TRBV9 to TRBJ2-1; TCRdb proposes TRBD2, but this gene call is untestable without DNA. The source of this sequence is a human donor in good health. Some clones in this sample may be carry-over from other donors' samples. Specimen: naive CXCR3+ CD8+ T cells from blood. Subset of the sample: CD45RO-CCR7+CD27+CD95- naive CD8+ T cells expressing CXCR3 (TNR3+). The CDR3 is CASSGLTSGSSYNEQFF. Variable domain in full (rest from reference TRBV9 and TRBJ2-1): DSGVTQTPKHLITATGQRVTLRCSPRSGDLSVYWYQQSLDQGLQFLIQYYNGEERAKGNILERFSAQQFPDLHSELNLSSLELGDSALYFCASSGLTSGSSYNEQFFGPGTRLTVL.